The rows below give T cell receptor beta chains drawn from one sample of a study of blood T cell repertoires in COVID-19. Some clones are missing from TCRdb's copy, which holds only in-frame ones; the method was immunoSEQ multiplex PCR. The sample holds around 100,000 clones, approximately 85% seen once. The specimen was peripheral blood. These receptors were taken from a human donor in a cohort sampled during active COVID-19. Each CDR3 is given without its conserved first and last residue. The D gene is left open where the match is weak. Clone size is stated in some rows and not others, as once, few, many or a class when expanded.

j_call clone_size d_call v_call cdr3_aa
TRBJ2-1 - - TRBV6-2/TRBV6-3 ASSYGANEQF
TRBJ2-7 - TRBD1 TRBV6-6 ASSYSGTGRPEQY
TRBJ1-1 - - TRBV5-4 ASSWGVAEAF
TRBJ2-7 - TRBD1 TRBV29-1 SVGTGVSYEQY
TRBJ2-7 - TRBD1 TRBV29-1 SVDGTGGPYEQY
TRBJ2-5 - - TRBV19 ASSAGIVETQY
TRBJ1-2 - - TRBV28 ASITTGSLANYGYT
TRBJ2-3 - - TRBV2 ASSDLGPGERTDTQY
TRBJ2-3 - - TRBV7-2 ASSPGQFTDTQY
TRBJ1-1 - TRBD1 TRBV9 ASSKTGKVMNTEAF
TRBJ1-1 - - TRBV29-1 SSAEGTNTEAF
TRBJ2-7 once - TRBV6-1 ASSEALLPGFYYEQY
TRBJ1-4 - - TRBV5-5 ASSQTVPNEKLF
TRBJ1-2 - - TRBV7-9 ASSLSLQLYGYT
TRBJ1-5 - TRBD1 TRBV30 AWGTGRFQPQH
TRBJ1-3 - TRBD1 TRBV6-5 ASRPTGTIGNTIY
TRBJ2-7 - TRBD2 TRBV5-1 ASSLAGGGYYEQY
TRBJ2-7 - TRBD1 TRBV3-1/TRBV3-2 ASSPRDRGRACEQY
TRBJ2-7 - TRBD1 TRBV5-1 ASSLASGGAGYEQY
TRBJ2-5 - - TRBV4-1 ASSQVGPQGETQY
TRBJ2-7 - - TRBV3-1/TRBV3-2 ASSPSVSYEQY
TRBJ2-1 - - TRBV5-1 ASSLSLQGSGEQF
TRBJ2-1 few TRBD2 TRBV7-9 ASSDRLAGGANEQF
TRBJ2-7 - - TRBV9 ASSVATSSYEQY
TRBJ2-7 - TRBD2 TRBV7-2 ASSPLAGTSYEQY
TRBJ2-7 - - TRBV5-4 ASSSPSNYEQY
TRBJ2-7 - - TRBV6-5 ASSYDRSYEQY
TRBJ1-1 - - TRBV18 ASSRFKGDTEAF
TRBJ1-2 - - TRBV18 ASSPDYGYT
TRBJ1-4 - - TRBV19 ASSNGVGVRQKLF
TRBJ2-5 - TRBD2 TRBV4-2 ASRPSGGEETQY
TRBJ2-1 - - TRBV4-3 ASSQDGGSGNEQF
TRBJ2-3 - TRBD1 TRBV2 ASSPVVDREGTDTQY
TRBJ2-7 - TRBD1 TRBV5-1 ASSKVRQGGSYEQY
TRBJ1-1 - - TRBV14 ASSLGSWGVAF
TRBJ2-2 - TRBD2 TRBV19 ASTTSGYTGELF
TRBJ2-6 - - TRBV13 ASGASGANVLT
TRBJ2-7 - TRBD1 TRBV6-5 ASSERTGSEQY
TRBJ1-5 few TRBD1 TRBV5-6 ASSSQGWEEPQH
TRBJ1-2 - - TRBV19 ASSLHHTAAANYGYT
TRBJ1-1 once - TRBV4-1 ASSQEGQLTTEAF
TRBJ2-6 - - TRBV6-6 ASSYDQGANVLT
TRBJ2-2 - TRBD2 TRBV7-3 ASSLPPGLAGGPVGELF
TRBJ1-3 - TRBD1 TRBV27 ASSRTGMGSGNTIY
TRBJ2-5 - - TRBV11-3 ASSLQGGETQY
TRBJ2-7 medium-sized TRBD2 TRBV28 ASSPSSRTSVLYEQY
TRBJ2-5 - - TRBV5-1 ASSPVPSAEETQY
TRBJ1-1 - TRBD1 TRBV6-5 ASSTMRDSHTEAF
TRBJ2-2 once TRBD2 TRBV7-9 ASSAILAGERTGELF
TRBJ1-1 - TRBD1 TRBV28 ASSFGGQGGGAF
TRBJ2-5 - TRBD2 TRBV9 ASSGSGRRQETQY
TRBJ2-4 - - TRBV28 ASSFAGLAKNIQY
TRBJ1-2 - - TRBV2 ASSYGQNDGYT
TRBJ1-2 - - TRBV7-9 ASSFDFYGYT
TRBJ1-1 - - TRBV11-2 ASSLQGEAF
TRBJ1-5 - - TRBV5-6 ASSLGGDQPQH
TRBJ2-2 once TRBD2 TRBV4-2 ASSRGAGASSGELF
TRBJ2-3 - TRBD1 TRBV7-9 ASSQGQGGAGNTDTQY
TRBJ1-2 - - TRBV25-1 ASSAGGSYT
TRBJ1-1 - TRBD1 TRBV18 ASSPTGTGLRRGTEAF